The clone carrying this TCR beta chain has ten or more counts. What it binds is not known. The data originate from a study of T cell repertoires in cytomegalovirus infection. This CDR3 has 14 residues. V shed 1 base and J shed 4 bases, with 10 bases lying between them. Germline V gives CDR1 SGHTA, CDR2 FQGNSA. TCRdb independently ran MiXCR on the reads; one entry per CDR3 protein. This table has about 440,000 distinct CDR3 sequences, 31% appearing once. General study results and limits: HLA-C-restricted CMV-specific TCR beta clonotypes were dominant in the ex vivo response. Individuals carrying CMV plus the relevant HLA were identified by cumulative frequency of public TCR beta families.

The sequence derives from a human donor in good health (CMV status not recorded). Some clones in this sample may be carry-over from other donors' samples. The rearrangement joins TRBV7-2 to TRBJ1-2; D is uncertain. Sample: PBMCs. This chain's CDR3 is CASSLGQRRYGYTF. In nucleotides, the CDR3 is TGTGCCAGCAGCTTAGGTCAGAGACGCTATGGCTACACCTTC.